Each of the 15 T cell receptor beta chains below was sequenced from the same sample in a study of Graves' ophthalmopathy and Graves' hyperthyroidism. RNA served as the template for amplifying TCR beta CDR3 regions. The authors performed first-round RT-PCR with HTBI primers and then a second-round multiplex PCR. TCRdb ran MiXCR on the multiplex PCR reads and lists one entry per CDR3 protein. The data show 400,000 to 500,000 distinct CDR3 sequences, more than 20% seen once. Sequencing input: peripheral blood. These receptors were collected from a woman aged 18 to 35 with stable Graves' hyperthyroidism.

This clonotype was counted a few times. The V call is TRBV6-1, the J call TRBJ1-5, with TRBD1 matching over 9 bases. CDR3 length: 16 amino acids. CDR1 and CDR2 from the germline V gene are MNHNS and SASEGT. With V trimmed by 6 bases and J by 1 base, 7 bases remained unmatched. The CDR3 here is CASSDPGTGSNQPQHF. CDR3 DNA sequence: TGTGCCAGCAGCGACCCCGGGACAGGGAGCAATCAGCCCCAGCATTTT.

There are many counts of this clonotype. The rearrangement joins TRBV20-1 to TRBJ2-7, with D uncertain. The ends were cut back, 5 bases at V and 3 bases at J, with 23 bases in the middle. In germline, CDR1 is DFQATT, CDR2 SNEGSKA (reference sequence). CDR3 length: 16 residues. This CDR3 reads CSAVKLGLPLGYEQYF. The CDR3 nucleotides read TGCAGTGCTGTAAAGCTAGGGCTCCCTCTGGGCTACGAGCAGTACTTC.

This clonotype was observed many times. V usage is TRBV11-2 and J usage is TRBJ2-7, with 8 bases that match TRBD1. Germline loops: CDR1 SGHAT, CDR2 FQNNGV. This CDR3 spans 15 amino acids. V shed 1 base and J 6 bases; nucleotides not matched to a gene: 8. In DNA form, the CDR3 reads TGTGCCAGCAGCTTAGTAACAGGGGGTTACGGCGAGCAGTACTTC. Translating it yields CASSLVTGGYGEQYF.

The V gene is TRBV28, the J gene TRBJ1-3, with a weak D call TRBD1 (5 bases). CDR1 is MDHEN, CDR2 SYDVKM, per germline. V shed 3 bases and J shed 4 bases, with 13 bases lying between them. This CDR3 is 15 amino acids long. Here the CDR3 DNA reads TGTGCCAGCAGTTTCACCGAGACAGAAGGAAACACCATATATTTT. Translated: CASSFTETEGNTIYF. Complete variable domain (other parts from reference TRBV28 and TRBJ1-3): DVKVTQSSRYLVKRTGEKVFLECVQDMDHENMFWYRQDPGLGLRLIYFSYDVKMKEKGDIPEGYSVSREKKERFSLILESASTNQTSMYLCASSFTETEGNTIYFGEGSWLTVV.

This rearrangement joins TRBV6-2 or TRBV6-3 to TRBJ1-2; no definite D call. The CDR3 is made up of 13 amino acids. Germline V CDR1 and CDR2: MNHEY, SVGEGT. Trimming removed 6 bases from V and 1 base from J, with 9 bases in between. CDR3 coding DNA: TGTGCCAGCAGACTTTCCCTTAACTATGGCTACACCTTC. Translation gives CASRLSLNYGYTF.

The chain joins TRBV6-5 to TRBJ2-7, with a possible D match to TRBD1 (6 bases). CDR3 size: 15 residues. V lost 0 bases and J 0 bases, leaving 9 bases between the germline ends. From germline, CDR1 is MNHEY and CDR2 SVGAGI. The CDR3, as DNA: TGTGCCAGCAGTTACTCGAACAGGGCCTCCTACGAGCAGTACTTC. Amino acids: CASSYSNRASYEQYF.

This clonotype was observed at least ten times. J is TRBJ1-2 and V is TRBV6-4; TRBD1 matches 9 bases. The V gene's germline CDR1 is MRHNA and CDR2 SNTAGT. This CDR3 is 13 amino acids long. V lost 6 bases, J lost 8 bases, and 7 bases stayed unmatched. CDR3 DNA: TGTGCCAGCAGGACCGGGACAGGGAGAGGCTACACCTTC. Protein: CASRTGTGRGYTF.

In its sample, this clonotype was seen many times. The rearrangement links TRBV2 to TRBJ2-5; perhaps TRBD2 as D (5 bases). CDR3 length: 15 residues. V was clipped by 6 bases and J by 5 bases, with 19 bases between them. Germline V gene lookup returns CDR1 SNHLY and CDR2 FYNNEI. CDR3 region: CASRLGTRIRETQYF. Here the CDR3 DNA reads TGTGCCAGCAGACTAGGAACTAGGATCAGGGAGACCCAGTACTTC.

This clonotype was detected ten times or more. The V call is TRBV27, the J call TRBJ2-5; 8 bases match TRBD1. The CDR3 has 15 residues. V gave up 4 bases and J gave up 6 bases; unmatched junction bases: 10. The V gene's germline CDR1 is MNHEY and CDR2 SMNVEV (reference sequence). CDR3 nucleotide sequence: TGTGCCAGCAGTTCCGAATCCGACAGGGGAAAGACCCAGTACTTC. Residues: CASSSESDRGKTQYF.

This clonotype was recorded at least ten times. The rearrangement links TRBV20-1 to TRBJ2-7; 7 bases agree with TRBD2. The CDR3 runs to 14 residues. Germline V gene data show CDR1 as DFQATT and CDR2 as SNEGSKA (reference sequence). The V and J ends lost 5 bases and 0 bases, in that order; junction bases with no gene match: 7. The CDR3, as DNA: TGCAGTGCTTGGGGGGGGGGAGGCTCCTACGAGCAGTACTTC. Its translation is CSAWGGGGSYEQYF.

In the case of this clonotype: Mismatch with germline at one junction end may stem from a read error. The CDR3 bases are TGTGCCTCGAGCAGGGGGAGTTACTACGATCAGTACTTC. This gives the protein CASSRGSYYDQYF. The gene calls are TRBV6-1 and TRBJ2-7; 7 bases match TRBD1. The CDR3 has 13 amino acids. Germline V gene sequence: CDR1 MNHNS, CDR2 SASEGT.

CDR3 DNA sequence: TGTGCCAGCAGTCCCGGGCTACCTGGCGCCTATGGCTACACCTTC. It translates to CASSPGLPGAYGYTF. This chain connects TRBV6-1 to TRBJ1-2; D is unclear. Trimming took off 5 bases at V and 4 bases at J, with 17 bases between the two ends. Germline CDR1 MNHNS, CDR2 SASEGT. The CDR3 covers 15 residues.

This clonotype was seen at least ten times. This sequence joins TRBV28 and TRBJ2-7; D is uncertain. The germline V and J ends were trimmed by 3 bases and 5 bases, with 11 bases remaining between them. Germline CDR1 MDHEN, CDR2 SYDVKM. The length of the CDR3 is 13 residues. The CDR3 spells CASSFRSPHEQYF. In DNA, the CDR3 is TGTGCCAGCAGTTTTCGGAGCCCTCACGAGCAGTACTTC.

This rearrangement joins TRBV7-2 to TRBJ2-5; TRBD1 is a possible D gene (5 bases). Between the trimmed V and J ends, which lost 1 base and 1 base, there was a span of 13 bases. Germline V gene sequence: CDR1 SGHTA, CDR2 FQGNSA. The CDR3 loop spans 16 amino acids. The CDR3 coding sequence is TGTGCCAGCAGCTTAGTCTCAGGGTTGGCCCAAGAGACCCAGTACTTC. Its translation is CASSLVSGLAQETQYF.

This clonotype was detected ten times or more. V and J are TRBV7-2 and TRBJ2-7; TRBD2 agrees at 7 bases. The CDR3 length is 15 residues. The V gene end was trimmed by 2 bases and the J gene end by 2 bases; junction bases not matched to a gene: 6. CDR1 is SGHTA and CDR2 is FQGNSA in the germline V gene. In DNA, the CDR3 is TGTGCCAGCAGCTTAACTAGCGCGCGTACCTACGAGCAGTACTTC. As protein: CASSLTSARTYEQYF.